This T cell receptor beta chain was obtained from a study of blood T cells in healthy people across ages. Trimming took 9 bases from V and 2 from J, leaving 12 bases between them. The V gene's germline CDR1 is KGHDR and CDR2 SFDVKD. This CDR3 has 14 residues. The authors ran a second PCR of about 6 to 11 cycles using a sample-barcoded 5' primer and a J-beta primer mix. TCRdb reanalysed the 5' RACE reads using MiXCR and keeps one entry per CDR3 protein. The data show about 930,000 distinct CDR3 sequences, 25% to 35% seen once. The same sample was also studied in work on T cells of mothers and their children.

The material sequenced was blood. The chain is built from TRBV24-1 and TRBJ2-2, with D unresolved. This receptor was obtained from a middle-aged woman in good health. The CDR3 bases are TGTGCCACCGCCGGTCAGGCCAACACCGGGGAGCTGTTTTTT. This encodes CATAGQANTGELFF.